This T cell receptor (beta chain) was captured by sequencing in a study of low-dose radiotherapy and immunotherapy resistance in tumors. For the study at large: Cohort 2 was treated with 1 Gy per fraction every two weeks, amounting to 13 Gy across 26 weeks.

Time point specified: after trial treatment. Treatment defined: LDRT plus nivolumab, ipilimumab, low-dose cyclophosphamide and aspirin (RACIN trial). Trimming took off 10 bases at V and 2 bases at J, with 18 bases between the two ends. The CDR3 is made up of 15 amino acids. Per germline, CDR1 MNHEY and CDR2 SVGEGT. Primers targeting TRAV and TRBV primed first-strand cDNA, covering alpha and beta chains. A constant-region primer paired with the V-primer adapter amplified TCRs over about 18 PCR cycles. Via MiXCR, TCRdb re-called the reads, giving one row per CDR3 protein. The data show roughly 100,000 distinct CDR3 sequences, with roughly 20% seen just once and roughly 12% held by the top ten.

The sequencing here drew on PBMCs, taken after low-dose radiotherapy plus immunotherapy. This TCR was recovered from a female donor with ovarian cancer. The chain uses TRBV6-2 or TRBV6-3 and TRBJ1-5, with D possibly being TRBD1 (6 bases). CDR3 sequence: CATESRGAGNQPQHF. The DNA for the CDR3 is TGTGCCACCGAAAGTCGGGGGGCGGGCAATCAGCCCCAGCATTTT.